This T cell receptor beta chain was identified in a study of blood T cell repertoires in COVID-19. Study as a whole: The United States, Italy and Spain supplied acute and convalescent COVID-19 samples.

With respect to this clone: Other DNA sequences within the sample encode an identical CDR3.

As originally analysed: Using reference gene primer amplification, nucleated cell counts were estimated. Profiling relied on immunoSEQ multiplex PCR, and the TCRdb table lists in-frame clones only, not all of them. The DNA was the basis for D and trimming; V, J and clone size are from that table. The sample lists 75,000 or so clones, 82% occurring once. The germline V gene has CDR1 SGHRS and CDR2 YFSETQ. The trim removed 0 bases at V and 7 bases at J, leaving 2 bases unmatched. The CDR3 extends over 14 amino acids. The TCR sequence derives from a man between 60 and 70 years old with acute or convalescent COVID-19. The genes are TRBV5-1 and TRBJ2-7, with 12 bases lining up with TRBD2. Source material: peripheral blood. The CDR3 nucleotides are TGCGCCAGCAGCTTGGGGACTAGCGGGGTTGAGCAGTACTTC. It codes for CASSLGTSGVEQYF.